These T cell receptor beta chains were read from a single sample in a study of beta chain features in type 1 diabetes. The repertoire was sequenced with immunoSEQ multiplex PCR; TCRdb's copy has only in-frame clones and lacks some. The repertoire has about 12,000 clones, about 42% of them found once; the top ten carry around 1%. Input material: stem cell memory CD4+ T cells from blood. Every receptor here comes from a young man in good health. Each CDR3 is given with its conserved first and last residue. Clone sizes are given selectively: once, few, many, or a class where the clone is expanded.

v_call	clone_size	j_call	cdr3_length	cdr3_aa
TRBV30	-	TRBJ1-4	13	CAWAGQDNEKLFF
TRBV9	-	TRBJ2-1	15	CASSGLAGGVFEQFF
TRBV5-6	few	TRBJ1-2	15	CASSLVAQGASGYTF
TRBV5-1	-	TRBJ2-7	15	CASSLGGGGKGEQYF
TRBV7-2	-	TRBJ2-5	14	CASSASGGEETQYF
TRBV6-5	few	TRBJ1-1	13	CASSYEQGTEAFF
TRBV29-1	-	TRBJ2-1	17	CSIDRLISAGGYNEQFF
TRBV5-4	-	TRBJ2-3	15	CASSIAGARTDTQYF
TRBV10-3	few	TRBJ2-6	16	CAISDPGAPGANVLTF
TRBV6-5	-	TRBJ2-7	13	CASSRGTSYEQYF
TRBV7-2	-	TRBJ2-7	15	CASSLASGGALGQYF
TRBV5-5	-	TRBJ2-5	13	CASSWALQETQYF
TRBV30	-	TRBJ1-4	13	CAWSPGGGEKLFF